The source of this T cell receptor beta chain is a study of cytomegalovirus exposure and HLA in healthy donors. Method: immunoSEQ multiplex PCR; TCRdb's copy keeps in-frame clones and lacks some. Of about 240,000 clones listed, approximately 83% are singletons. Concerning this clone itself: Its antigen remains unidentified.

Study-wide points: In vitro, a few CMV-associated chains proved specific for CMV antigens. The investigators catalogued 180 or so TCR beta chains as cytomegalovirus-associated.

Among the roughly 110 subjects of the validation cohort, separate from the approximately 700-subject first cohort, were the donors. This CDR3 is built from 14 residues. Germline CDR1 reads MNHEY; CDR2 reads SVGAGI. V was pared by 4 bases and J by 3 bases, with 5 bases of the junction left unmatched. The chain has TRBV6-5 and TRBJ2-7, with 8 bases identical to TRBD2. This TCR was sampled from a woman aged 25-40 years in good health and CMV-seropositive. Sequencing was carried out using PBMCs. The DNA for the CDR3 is TGTGCCAGCAGTTCGGGACTAGACTTCTACGAGCAGTACTTC. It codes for CASSSGLDFYEQYF.